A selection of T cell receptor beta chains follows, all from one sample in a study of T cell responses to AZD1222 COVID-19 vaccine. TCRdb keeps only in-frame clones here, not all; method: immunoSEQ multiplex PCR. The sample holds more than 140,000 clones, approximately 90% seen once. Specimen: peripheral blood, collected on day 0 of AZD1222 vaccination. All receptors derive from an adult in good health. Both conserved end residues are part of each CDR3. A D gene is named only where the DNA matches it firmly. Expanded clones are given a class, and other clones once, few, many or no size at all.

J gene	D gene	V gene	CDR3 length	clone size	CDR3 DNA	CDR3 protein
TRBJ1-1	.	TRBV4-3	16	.	TGCGCCAGCAGCCAAGAGGTTGGGGGTCTGAACACTGAAGCTTTCTTT	CASSQEVGGLNTEAFF
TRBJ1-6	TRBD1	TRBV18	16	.	TGTGCCAGCTCAGAAGACAGGGGAGGGTCGCGTTCACCCCTCCACTTT	CASSEDRGGSRSPLHF
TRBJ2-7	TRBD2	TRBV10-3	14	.	TGTGCCACCGGACTAGCGGGAGGCTCCTACGAGCAGTACTTC	CATGLAGGSYEQYF
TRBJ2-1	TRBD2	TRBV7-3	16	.	TGTGCCAGCAGCTTGTTTCCTGGGACTAGCTGGAATGAGCAGTTCTTC	CASSLFPGTSWNEQFF
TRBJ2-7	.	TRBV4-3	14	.	TGCGCCAGCAGCGAAGGCAAGGGGGGATACGAGCAGTACTTC	CASSEGKGGYEQYF
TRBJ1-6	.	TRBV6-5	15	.	TGTGCCAGCAGTCGTACCTTAGTGAGGGATTCACCCCTCCACTTT	CASSRTLVRDSPLHF
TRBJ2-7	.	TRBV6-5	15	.	TGTGCCAGCACTACCCTCCCCGGTGGGGGCGAAGAGCAGTACTTC	CASTTLPGGGEEQYF
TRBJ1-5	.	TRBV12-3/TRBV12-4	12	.	TGTGCCAGCAGTTGGGGGGGACAGCCCCAGCATTTT	CASSWGGQPQHF
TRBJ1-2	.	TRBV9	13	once	TGTGCCAGCAGCGGGGGGGTTAACTATGGCTACACCTTC	CASSGGVNYGYTF
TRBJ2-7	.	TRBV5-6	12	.	TGTGCCAGCAGCCAGAGGGAGGTCGAGCAGTACTTC	CASSQREVEQYF
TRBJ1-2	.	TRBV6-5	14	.	TGTGCCAGCAAACAACAGGGATCTAACTATGGCTACACCTTC	CASKQQGSNYGYTF
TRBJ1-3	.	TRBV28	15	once	TGTGCCAGCAGTTCCACAGGGTCCCCTGGAAACACCATATATTTT	CASSSTGSPGNTIYF
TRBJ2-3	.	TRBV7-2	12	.	TGTGCCAGCAGCTCCCTCTCAGATACGCAGTATTTT	CASSSLSDTQYF
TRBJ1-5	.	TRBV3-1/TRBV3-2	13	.	TGTGCCAGCAGCCAAGACGGGGAGAGGCCCCAGCATTTT	CASSQDGERPQHF
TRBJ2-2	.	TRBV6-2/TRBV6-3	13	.	TGTGCCAGCAGTTATACAGACACCGGGGAGCTGTTTTTT	CASSYTDTGELFF
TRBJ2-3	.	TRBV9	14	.	TGTGCCAGCAGCGTAGCTCACAGTACCCATACGCAGTATTTT	CASSVAHSTHTQYF
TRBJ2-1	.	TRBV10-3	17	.	TGTGCCATCAGGGCTACAGGGGCCAGGGAGGGCTACAATGAGCAGTTCTTC	CAIRATGAREGYNEQFF
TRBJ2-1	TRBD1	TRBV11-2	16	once	TGTGCCAGCAGCCACCGGACAGGGGGAACATACAATGAGCAGTTCTTC	CASSHRTGGTYNEQFF
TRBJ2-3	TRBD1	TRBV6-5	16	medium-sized	TGTGCCAGCAGTTCACCCCAAGGACAGGGACCAGATACGCAGTATTTT	CASSSPQGQGPDTQYF
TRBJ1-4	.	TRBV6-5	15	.	TGTGCCAGCAGTTACTCTTTGGGGGCAGGGGAAAAACTGTTTTTT	CASSYSLGAGEKLFF
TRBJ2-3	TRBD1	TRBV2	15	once	TGTACCAGCAGTTTCGGACAGGGGGGCACAGATACGCAGTATTTT	CTSSFGQGGTDTQYF
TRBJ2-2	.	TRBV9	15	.	TGTGCCAGCAGCGTAGCGACAGTCGACACCGGGGAGCTGTTTTTT	CASSVATVDTGELFF
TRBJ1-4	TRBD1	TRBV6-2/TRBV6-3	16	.	TGTGCCAGCAGTTACGCCGTGGGGACAGCGAATGAAAAACTGTTTTTT	CASSYAVGTANEKLFF
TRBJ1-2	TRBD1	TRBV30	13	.	TGTGCCACTTCCGAGACAGGGAAAGATGGCTACACCTTC	CATSETGKDGYTF